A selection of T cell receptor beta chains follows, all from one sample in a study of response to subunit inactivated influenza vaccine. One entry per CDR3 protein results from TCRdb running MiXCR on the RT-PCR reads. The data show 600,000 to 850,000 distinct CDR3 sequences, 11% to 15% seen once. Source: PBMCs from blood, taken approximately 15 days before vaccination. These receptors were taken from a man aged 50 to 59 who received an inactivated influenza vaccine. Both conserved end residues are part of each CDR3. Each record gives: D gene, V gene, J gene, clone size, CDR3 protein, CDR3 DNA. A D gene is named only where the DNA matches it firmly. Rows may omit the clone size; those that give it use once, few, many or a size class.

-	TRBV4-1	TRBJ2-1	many	CASSHNRGTRDVGNEQFF	TGCGCCAGCAGCCATAACAGAGGGACCCGGGACGTGGGTAATGAGCAGTTCTTC
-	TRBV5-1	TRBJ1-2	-	CASISTPGENYGYTF	TGCGCCAGCATCTCAACTCCGGGGGAGAACTATGGCTACACCTTC
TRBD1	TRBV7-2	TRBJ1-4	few	CASRDRVNEKLFF	TGTGCCAGCAGGGACAGGGTGAATGAAAAACTGTTTTTT
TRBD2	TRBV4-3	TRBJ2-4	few	CASSQDILAGGNIQYF	TGCGCCAGCAGCCAAGATATCCTAGCGGGAGGCAACATTCAGTACTTC
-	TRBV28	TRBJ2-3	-	CASSGGHGWGTDTQYF	TGTGCCAGCAGTGGGGGCCACGGATGGGGCACAGATACGCAGTATTTT
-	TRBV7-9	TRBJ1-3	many	CASSFDRYGRSGNTIYF	TGTGCCAGCAGCTTTGATCGTTACGGACGCTCTGGAAACACCATATATTTT
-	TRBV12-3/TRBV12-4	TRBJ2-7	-	CASSAGAVYEQYF	TGTGCCAGCAGTGCAGGGGCGGTCTACGAGCAGTACTTC
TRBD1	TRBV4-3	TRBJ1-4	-	CASSQAPTGSTEKLFF	TGCGCCAGCAGCCAAGCCCCGACAGGGTCGACTGAAAAACTGTTTTTT
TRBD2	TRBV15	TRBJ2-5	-	CATSREWGGRRETQYF	TGTGCCACCAGCAGAGAGTGGGGGGGTCGTCGGGAGACCCAGTACTTC
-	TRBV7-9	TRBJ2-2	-	CASSFLQGTGELFF	TGTGCCAGCAGCTTTCTTCAGGGAACCGGGGAGCTGTTTTTT
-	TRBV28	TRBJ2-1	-	CASSFPKPDRYSKIYNEQFF	TGTGCCAGCAGTTTCCCCAAACCCGACAGGTATTCTAAAATATACAATGAGCAGTTCTTC
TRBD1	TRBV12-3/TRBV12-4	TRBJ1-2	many	CASSLGTGDGYTF	TGTGCCAGCAGTTTAGGGACAGGGGACGGCTACACCTTC
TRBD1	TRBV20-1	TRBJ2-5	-	CSASGDRGRGQETQYF	TGCAGTGCCAGCGGGGACAGGGGACGTGGGCAAGAGACCCAGTACTTC
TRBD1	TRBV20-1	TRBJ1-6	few	CSARVEVFRDSVRSSYNSPLHF	TGCAGTGCTAGAGTGGAAGTGTTCCGGGACAGCGTCAGGAGCTCCTATAATTCACCCCTCCACTTT
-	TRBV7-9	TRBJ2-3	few	CASSSPSRPSTDTQYF	TGTGCCAGCAGTTCACCATCGCGCCCTAGCACAGATACGCAGTATTTT
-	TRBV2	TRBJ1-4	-	CASSDSSRRAEKLFF	TGTGCCAGCAGTGATTCCTCGAGGCGGGCTGAAAAACTGTTTTTT
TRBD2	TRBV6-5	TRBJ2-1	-	CASSYSRLAGANEQFF	TGTGCCAGCAGTTACTCGAGGCTAGCGGGAGCCAATGAGCAGTTCTTC
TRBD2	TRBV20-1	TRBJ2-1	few	CSASRSGRADEQFF	TGCAGTGCTAGTAGAAGCGGGAGGGCCGATGAGCAGTTCTTC
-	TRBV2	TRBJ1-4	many	CASSEAGRKLFF	TGTGCCAGCAGTGAAGCGGGACGAAAACTGTTTTTT
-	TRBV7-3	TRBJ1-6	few	CASSPTGTNNSPLHF	TGTGCCAGCAGCCCCACCGGGACCAATAATTCACCCCTCCACTTT
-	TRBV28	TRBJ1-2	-	CASRTTVGKSGYTF	TGTGCCAGCAGAACCACCGTGGGGAAGAGTGGCTACACCTTC
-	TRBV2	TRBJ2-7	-	CASSERKWVDEQYF	TGTGCCAGCAGTGAACGGAAGTGGGTGGACGAGCAGTACTTC
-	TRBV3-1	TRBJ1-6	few	CASSQAPGPNSPLHF	TGTGCCAGCAGCCAAGCCCCAGGGCCAAATTCACCCCTCCACTTT
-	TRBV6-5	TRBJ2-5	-	CASSSSTRPAAQYF	TGTGCCAGCAGTTCCAGTACTAGGCCCGCGGCCCAGTACTTC
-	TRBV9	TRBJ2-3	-	CASSGRQPTDTQYF	TGTGCCAGCAGCGGGCGACAGCCCACAGATACGCAGTATTTT
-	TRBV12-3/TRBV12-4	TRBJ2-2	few	CASRPRGSNTGELFF	TGTGCCAGCAGACCGAGGGGGTCTAACACCGGGGAGCTGTTTTTT
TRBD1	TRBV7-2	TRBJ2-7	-	CASSFAAGTGSYEQYF	TGTGCCAGCAGCTTCGCGGCCGGGACAGGGTCCTACGAGCAGTACTTC
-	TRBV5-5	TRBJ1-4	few	CASRSTGLTNEKLFF	TGTGCCAGCAGGTCTACAGGGCTAACTAATGAAAAACTGTTTTTT
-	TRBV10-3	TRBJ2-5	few	CAISESYTGKTQYF	TGTGCCATCAGTGAGTCGTATACAGGGAAGACCCAGTACTTC
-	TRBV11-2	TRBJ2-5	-	CASSLYGSGAQETQYF	TGTGCCAGCAGCTTATATGGGTCAGGGGCCCAAGAGACCCAGTACTTC
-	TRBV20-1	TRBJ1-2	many	CSARPRGARGYTF	TGCAGTGCTAGACCTCGGGGGGCGCGTGGCTACACCTTC
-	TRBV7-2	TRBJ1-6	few	CASRLEGRVYNSPLHF	TGTGCCAGCAGATTGGAGGGAAGGGTCTATAATTCACCCCTCCACTTT
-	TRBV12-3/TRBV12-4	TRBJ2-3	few	CASSPDGGKWADTQYF	TGTGCCAGCAGTCCGGACGGCGGGAAATGGGCAGATACGCAGTATTTT
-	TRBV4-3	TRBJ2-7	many	CASSQDPTYEQYF	TGCGCCAGCAGCCAAGATCCCACCTACGAGCAGTACTTC
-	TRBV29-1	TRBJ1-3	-	CSAWTPYSGNTIYF	TGCAGCGCCTGGACCCCCTACTCTGGAAACACCATATATTTT
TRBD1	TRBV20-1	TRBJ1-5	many	CSARNSGGSSNQPQHF	TGCAGTGCTAGGAATTCAGGGGGCTCTAGCAATCAGCCCCAGCATTTT